These T cell receptor beta chains were read from a single sample in a study of CD8 T cells in ankylosing spondylitis. TCRdb re-analysed the 5' RACE reads in MiXCR, keeping a single row per CDR3 protein. The table lists about 800,000 distinct CDR3 sequences, approximately 12% of them singletons. The material sequenced was blood, either unsorted or a sorted T cell fraction (not recorded which). The receptor set was obtained from a male donor with ankylosing spondylitis. CDR3s include the opening cysteine and the closing phenylalanine or tryptophan. The order of the fields is clone size, D gene, CDR3 length, V gene, J gene, CDR3 protein, CDR3 DNA. A D gene is named only where the DNA matches it firmly. Not all rows give a size; the values are once, few, many and, for expanded clones, a class.

size: few
D: -
length: 12
V: TRBV15
J: TRBJ1-6
CDR3: CATSRPPSPLHF
DNA: TGTGCCACCAGCAGACCGCCCTCACCCCTCCACTTT

size: -
D: -
length: 15
V: TRBV20-1
J: TRBJ1-6
CDR3: CSASLGAGYNSPLHF
DNA: TGCAGTGCTAGCCTCGGGGCTGGCTATAATTCACCCCTCCACTTT

size: few
D: -
length: 14
V: TRBV9
J: TRBJ1-2
CDR3: CASSVDAQGYGYTF
DNA: TGTGCCAGCAGCGTAGATGCCCAAGGGTATGGCTACACCTTC

size: few
D: TRBD1
length: 17
V: TRBV4-2
J: TRBJ1-3
CDR3: CASSPNLGDSSGNTIYF
DNA: TGTGCCAGCAGCCCAAATCTGGGGGACAGCTCTGGAAACACCATATATTTT

size: -
D: -
length: 18
V: TRBV14
J: TRBJ2-4
CDR3: CASSTRVRGQRAKNIQYF
DNA: TGTGCCAGCAGCACGAGGGTCCGGGGCCAGCGGGCCAAAAACATTCAGTACTTC

size: few
D: -
length: 15
V: TRBV6-5
J: TRBJ1-5
CDR3: CASSYGGDNNQPQHF
DNA: TGTGCCAGCAGTTACGGGGGGGACAACAATCAGCCCCAGCATTTT

size: -
D: -
length: 15
V: TRBV12-3/TRBV12-4
J: TRBJ1-3
CDR3: CASSSRGPPGNTIYF
DNA: TGTGCCAGCAGTTCCCGGGGTCCCCCTGGAAACACCATATATTTT

size: -
D: -
length: 13
V: TRBV12-3/TRBV12-4
J: TRBJ1-2
CDR3: CASSTGSNYGYTF
DNA: TGTGCCAGCAGTACCGGCTCTAACTATGGCTACACCTTC

size: -
D: -
length: 15
V: TRBV3-1
J: TRBJ2-3
CDR3: CASSSRVPQPDTQYF
DNA: TGTGCCAGCTCCTCCCGGGTCCCTCAGCCAGATACGCAGTATTTT

size: -
D: -
length: 14
V: TRBV5-1
J: TRBJ1-1
CDR3: CASRPGPPNTEAFF
DNA: TGCGCCAGCAGACCCGGGCCACCTAACACTGAAGCTTTCTTT